This TCR beta chain came from a study of Graves' ophthalmopathy and Graves' hyperthyroidism. Pregnancy or lactation, uncontrolled infections and other autoimmune diseases were grounds for excluding patients. On this clonotype itself: The junction and the germline gene differ at one end; a read error may be behind it.

The study amplified TCR beta CDR3 regions using RNA transcripts. RT-PCR was first run with HTBI primers, then multiplex PCR in a second round. TCRdb processed the multiplex PCR reads anew with MiXCR; each CDR3 protein has one entry. The sample consists of approximately 700,000 distinct CDR3 sequences, 35% to 50% of them appearing once. Input material: peripheral blood. The sequence was obtained from an adult man with Graves' ophthalmopathy.

CDR3 bases: TGCAGCGTTGAGACAGACCTCTACGAGCAGGACTTC. Amino acid sequence: CSVETDLYEQDF. This sequence joins TRBV29-1 and TRBJ2-7, with TRBD1 as a possible D gene (5 bases). Germline CDR1 and CDR2: SQVTM and ANQGSEA. The CDR3 runs to 12 residues.